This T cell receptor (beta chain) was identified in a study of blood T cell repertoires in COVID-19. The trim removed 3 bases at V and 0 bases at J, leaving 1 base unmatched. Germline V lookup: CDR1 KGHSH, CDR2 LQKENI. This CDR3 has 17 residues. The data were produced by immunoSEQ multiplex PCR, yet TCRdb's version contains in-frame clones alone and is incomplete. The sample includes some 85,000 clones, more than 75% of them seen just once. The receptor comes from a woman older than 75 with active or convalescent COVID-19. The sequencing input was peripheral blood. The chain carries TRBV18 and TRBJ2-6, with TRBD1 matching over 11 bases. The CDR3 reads CASSPGTGGSGANVLTF. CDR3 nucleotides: TGTGCCAGCTCACCGGGGACAGGGGGCTCTGGGGCCAACGTCCTGACTTTC.